This T cell receptor beta chain originates from a study of T-cell memory formation after mild COVID-19. Study outcomes and limitations: Several responding clones turned up in pre-infection memory, indicating that cross-reactive memory may have taken part. Clones which contracted sat mainly in CM and EM if CD4+, and in EMRA if CD8+.

TCR alpha and TCR beta cDNA libraries with sample barcodes and UMIs came from 5'RACE using constant-segment primers. A single record per CDR3 protein comes from TCRdb applying MiXCR to the 5' RACE reads. The table records about 420,000 distinct CDR3 sequences, about 25% of them present only once. In regard to this clonotype: Its antigen remains unknown.

The germline V gene encodes CDR1 SEHNR and CDR2 FQNEAQ (reference sequence). Trimming took off 1 base at V and 6 bases at J, with 8 bases between the two ends. The CDR3 length is 13 residues. Sequencing used PBMCs or a T cell subset sorted from them (not recorded which). The V and J genes are TRBV7-9 and TRBJ2-3; D not resolved. This TCR was recovered from an adult woman who had mild COVID-19 (a few samples of this study predate the infection). Cell type and time point are not known. The CDR3 here is CASSLEVEDTQYF. The CDR3 nucleotides are TGTGCCAGCAGCTTAGAGGTGGAGGATACGCAGTATTTT.